This T cell receptor beta chain was identified in a study of cytomegalovirus exposure and HLA in healthy donors. A multiplex PCR was run with 60 Vbeta primers and 13 Jbeta primers. Original processing methods: A later analysis tallied about 80 million unique TCR beta chains, 9.5 million to 14 million of them shared. This table comes from immunoSEQ multiplex PCR, and its TCRdb copy is limited to in-frame clones, with some not included. The DNA was the basis for D and trimming; V, J and clone size are from that table. Counted here are 100,000 or so clones, approximately 74% occurring once; the ten biggest clones make up less than 2%. Study-level results: Later analysis found that TCR beta chains associated with HLA were more clonally expanded than other, equally common chains. Some V segments, including TRBV6-2 and TRBV6-3, were excluded as indistinguishable.

Comments on this clone: The target antigen is unknown.

The CDR3 covers 13 residues. CDR1 and CDR2 (germline): ENHRY, SYGVKD. The trim removed 7 bases at V and 9 bases at J, leaving 5 bases unmatched. The sequencing sample was made of PBMCs. V is TRBV10-3 and J is TRBJ2-7, with TRBD2 identical over 14 bases. This sequence originates from a woman in her 40s in good health and CMV-seronegative. CDR3 nucleotide sequence: TGTGCCATCACGGGACTAGCGGGAGAGCCGCAGTACTTC. Its translation is CAITGLAGEPQYF.